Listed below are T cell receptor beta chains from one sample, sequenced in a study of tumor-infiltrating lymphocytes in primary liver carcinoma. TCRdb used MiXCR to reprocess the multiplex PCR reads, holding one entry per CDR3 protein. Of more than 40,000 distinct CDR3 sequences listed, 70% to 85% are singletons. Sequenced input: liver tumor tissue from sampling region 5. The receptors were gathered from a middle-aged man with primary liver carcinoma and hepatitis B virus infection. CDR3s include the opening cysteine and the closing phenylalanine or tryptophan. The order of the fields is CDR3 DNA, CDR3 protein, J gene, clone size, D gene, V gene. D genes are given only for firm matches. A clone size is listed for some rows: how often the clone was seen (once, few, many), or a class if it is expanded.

TGCGTCAGCAGCCAAGCGAGAGGTGAGCAGTTCTTC,CVSSQARGEQFF,TRBJ2-1,few,.,TRBV4-1
TGTGCCAGCAGTTATGGGGGAGTGAACACTGAAGCTTCCTTT,CASSYGGVNTEASF,TRBJ1-1,.,.,TRBV6-5
TGTGCCAGCACCCCCGAGGGCCTGCTAGAGGACCTGTTTTTT,CASTPEGLLEDLFF,TRBJ1-4,once,.,TRBV6-6
TGCGCCAGCAGCTTTGGGGGCCCCGATGTAGAACTGTTTTTT,CASSFGGPDVELFF,TRBJ1-4,.,.,TRBV11-2
TGTGCCAGCAGCTTAGTTCGGACGTACCCAGGGACCGGGGAGCTGTTTTTT,CASSLVRTYPGTGELFF,TRBJ2-2,large,.,TRBV11-2
TGCACCAGCATCCAAGTATCATCCGGGACTAGCGGATGCACAAATACTCAGTATTTT,CTSIQVSSGTSGCTNTQYF,TRBJ2-3,.,.,TRBV1
TGTGCCAGCTGGACCGGGACAGCGAATTCCTACGAGCAGTACTTC,CASWTGTANSYEQYF,TRBJ2-7,.,TRBD1,TRBV6-1
TGTGCAAGCAGTTATGGCGCGGCACGAGAGACCCAGTACTTC,CASSYGAARETQYF,TRBJ2-5,few,.,TRBV6-5
TGTGCCAGCAGCTTAGGACTAGGCACAGATATGCTGTATTTT,CASSLGLGTDMLYF,TRBJ2-3,few,.,TRBV7-8
TGTGACACCAGTGATATTAGCGGGAGGTCCGTTGATGAGCAGTTCTTC,CDTSDISGRSVDEQFF,TRBJ2-1,.,TRBD2,TRBV24-1
TGTGCCAGCAGTGCGACTAGCGGGGCGATAACCGGGGAGCTGTTTTTT,CASSATSGAITGELFF,TRBJ2-2,few,TRBD2,TRBV2
TGTGCCAGCAGTCAGAATGTAAGGGGCGCGGGAAACATTCAGTACTTC,CASSQNVRGAGNIQYF,TRBJ2-4,medium-sized,.,TRBV11-2
TGTGCCAGCAGTCGAGCGAACACTGAAGCTTTCTTT,CASSRANTEAFF,TRBJ1-1,many,.,TRBV12-3/TRBV12-4
TGTGTCAACAGCCAGACTAGTAGTGAGCAGTTCTTC,CVNSQTSSEQFF,TRBJ2-1,.,.,TRBV12-3/TRBV12-4
TGTGCCAGCTGTTTAGAGAACTACAATGAGCAGTTGTTC,CASCLENYNEQLF,TRBJ2-1,.,.,TRBV6-2/TRBV6-3
TGTACCAGCAGCGCCAACCCCCGGGACGGGCGATCTAATGAAAAACCGTTTTTT,CTSSANPRDGRSNEKPFF,TRBJ1-4,.,.,TRBV11-2
TGTGCCGGCAGTGAACAGGGACAGGCCTACGAGCAGTACTTC,CAGSEQGQAYEQYF,TRBJ2-7,.,TRBD1,TRBV6-1
TGTGCCAACAGCGACGTGACAGGAGTGGGAGAGACCCAGTACTTC,CANSDVTGVGETQYF,TRBJ2-5,.,.,TRBV11-2
TGTGACAGCGGCTTAAATGATGCCTATGAACAGTTCTTC,CDSGLNDAYEQFF,TRBJ2-1,.,.,TRBV11-2
TGCGCCAGCAACCCCCAATCGCGCAGCTCCTACAATGAGCAGTTCTTC,CASNPQSRSSYNEQFF,TRBJ2-1,.,.,TRBV4-1
TGTGCCAGTATCAGGACAGCGGACTCTGGGGTCAGCGTCCTGACTTTC,CASIRTADSGVSVLTF,TRBJ2-6,.,.,TRBV6-1
TGTGCCTGCAGCCCCCATACGGGGAATGAGCTGTTCTTC,CACSPHTGNELFF,TRBJ2-1,.,.,TRBV12-3/TRBV12-4